This T cell receptor (beta chain) was captured by sequencing in a study of control samples from healthy donors and cancer patients (dated by TCRdb to about 2020). The receptor library was made with the immunoSEQ multiplex PCR assay. TCRdb re-hosts the immuneACCESS table, in-frame sequences only. Its copies lack some clones; in the studies checked, an unresolved V gene accounts for under half of them, and the cause for the rest is not known. For this sample the table gives 85,000 to 95,000 clones, of which about nine tenths were detected only once. Clones ranked in the top ten supply 0.85% to 1% of the sample. In regard to this clone: There is no known antigen for this receptor. Nothing much larger sits one base from this clone, and base qualities are not available.

Sequenced: blood. The receptor comes from a woman in her thirties in good health.

The sequenced DNA: TGTGCCAGCAGTGAGAGCAGTTCCAACTATGGCTACACCTTC. It translates to CASSESSSNYGYTF. The chain is encoded by TRBV2 joined to TRBJ1-2, with an unclear D gene assignment. Reading the germline V gene gives CDR1 SNHLY and CDR2 FYNNEI. The junction shows trimming of 3 bases on V and 2 bases on J, plus 10 bases between the germline ends. The CDR3 starts with the cysteine, ends with the phenylalanine, and has 14 residues. The sequence is cut down to CDR3 DNA, 42 bases in frame from base 1.